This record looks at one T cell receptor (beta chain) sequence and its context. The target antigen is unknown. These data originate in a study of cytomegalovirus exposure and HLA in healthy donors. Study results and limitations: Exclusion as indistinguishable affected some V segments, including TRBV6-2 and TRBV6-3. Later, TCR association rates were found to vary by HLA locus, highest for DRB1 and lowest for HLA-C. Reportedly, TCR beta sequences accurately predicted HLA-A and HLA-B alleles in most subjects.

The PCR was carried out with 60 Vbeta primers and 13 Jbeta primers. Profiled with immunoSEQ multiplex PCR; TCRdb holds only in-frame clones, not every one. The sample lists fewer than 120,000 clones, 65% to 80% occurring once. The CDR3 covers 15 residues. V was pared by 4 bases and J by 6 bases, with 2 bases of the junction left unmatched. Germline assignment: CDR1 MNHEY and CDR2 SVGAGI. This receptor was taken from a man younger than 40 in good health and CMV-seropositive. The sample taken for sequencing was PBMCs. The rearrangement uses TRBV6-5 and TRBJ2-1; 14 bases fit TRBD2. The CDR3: CASSWGLAGANEQFF. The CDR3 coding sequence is TGTGCCAGCAGTTGGGGACTAGCGGGGGCCAATGAGCAGTTCTTC.